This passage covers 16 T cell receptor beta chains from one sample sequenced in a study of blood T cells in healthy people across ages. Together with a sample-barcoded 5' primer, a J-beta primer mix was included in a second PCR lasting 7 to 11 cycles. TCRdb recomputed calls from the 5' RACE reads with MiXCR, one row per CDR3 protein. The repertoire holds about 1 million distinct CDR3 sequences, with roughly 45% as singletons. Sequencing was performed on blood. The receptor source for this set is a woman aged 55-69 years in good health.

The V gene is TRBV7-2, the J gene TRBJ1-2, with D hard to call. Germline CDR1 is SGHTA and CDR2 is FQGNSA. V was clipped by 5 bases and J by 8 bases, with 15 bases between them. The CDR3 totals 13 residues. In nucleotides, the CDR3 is TGTGCCAGCAGCCCACGGCCACGGTCGGGCTACACCTTC. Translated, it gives CASSPRPRSGYTF.

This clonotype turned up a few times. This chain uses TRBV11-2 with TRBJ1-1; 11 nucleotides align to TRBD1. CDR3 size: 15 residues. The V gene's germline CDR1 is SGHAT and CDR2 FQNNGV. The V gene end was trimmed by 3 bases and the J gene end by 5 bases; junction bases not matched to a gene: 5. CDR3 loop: CASSFGTGGRTEAFF. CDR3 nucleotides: TGTGCCAGCAGCTTTGGGACAGGGGGGCGGACTGAAGCTTTCTTT.

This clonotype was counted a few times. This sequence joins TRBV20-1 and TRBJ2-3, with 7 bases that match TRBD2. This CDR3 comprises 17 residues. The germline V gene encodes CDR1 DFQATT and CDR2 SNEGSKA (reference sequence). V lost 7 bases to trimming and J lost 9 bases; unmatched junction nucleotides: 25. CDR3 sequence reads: CSVAQDYSGYDVGTQYF. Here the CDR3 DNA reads TGCAGTGTCGCCCAGGACTATAGCGGGTATGATGTGGGAACGCAGTATTTT.

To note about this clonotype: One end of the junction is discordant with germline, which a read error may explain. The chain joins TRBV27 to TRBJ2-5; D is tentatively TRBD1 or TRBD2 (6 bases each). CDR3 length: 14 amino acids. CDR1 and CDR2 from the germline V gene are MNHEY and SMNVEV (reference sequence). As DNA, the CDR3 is TGTGCCAGCAATTTATGGGGGGCCAGGGAGACCCAGTACTTC. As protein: CASNLWGARETQYF.

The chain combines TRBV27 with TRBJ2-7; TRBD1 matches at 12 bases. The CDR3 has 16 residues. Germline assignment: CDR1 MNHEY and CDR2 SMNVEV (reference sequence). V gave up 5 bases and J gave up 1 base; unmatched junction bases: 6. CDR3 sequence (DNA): TGTGCCAGCAGTCCCCGGGACAGGGGGCCGTCCTACGAGCAGTACTTC. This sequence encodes CASSPRDRGPSYEQYF.

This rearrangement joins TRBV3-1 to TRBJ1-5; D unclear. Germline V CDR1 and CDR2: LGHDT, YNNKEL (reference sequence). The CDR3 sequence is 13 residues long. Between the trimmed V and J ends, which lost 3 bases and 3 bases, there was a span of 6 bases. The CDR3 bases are TGTGCCAGCAGCCAGGGCATCAATCAGCCCCAGCATTTT. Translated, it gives CASSQGINQPQHF. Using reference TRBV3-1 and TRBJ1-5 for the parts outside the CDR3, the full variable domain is DTAVSQTPKYLVTQMGNDKSIKCEQNLGHDTMYWYKQDSKKFLKIMFSYNNKELIINETVPNRFSPKSPDKAHLNLHINSLELGDSAVYFCASSQGINQPQHFGDGTRLSIL.

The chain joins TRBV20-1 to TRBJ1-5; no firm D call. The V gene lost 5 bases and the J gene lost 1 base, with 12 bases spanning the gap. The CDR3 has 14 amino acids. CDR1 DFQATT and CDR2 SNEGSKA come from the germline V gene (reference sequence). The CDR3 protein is CSAGTGESNQPQHF. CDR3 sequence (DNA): TGCAGTGCTGGAACGGGTGAGAGCAATCAGCCCCAGCATTTT.

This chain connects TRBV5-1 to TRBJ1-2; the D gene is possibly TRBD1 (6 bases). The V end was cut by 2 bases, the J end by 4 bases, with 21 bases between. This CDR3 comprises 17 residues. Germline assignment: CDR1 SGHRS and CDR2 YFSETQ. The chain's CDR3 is CASSLKRDTPTSYGYTF. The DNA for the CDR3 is TGCGCCAGCAGCTTAAAACGGGACACTCCCACCTCCTATGGCTACACCTTC.

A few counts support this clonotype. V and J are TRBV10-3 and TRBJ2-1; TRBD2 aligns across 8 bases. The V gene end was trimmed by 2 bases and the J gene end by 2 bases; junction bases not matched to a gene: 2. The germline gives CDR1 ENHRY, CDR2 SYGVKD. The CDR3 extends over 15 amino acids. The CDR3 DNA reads TGTGCCATCAGTGAGAAGCGGGAGCCCTACAATGAGCAGTTCTTC. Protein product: CAISEKREPYNEQFF.

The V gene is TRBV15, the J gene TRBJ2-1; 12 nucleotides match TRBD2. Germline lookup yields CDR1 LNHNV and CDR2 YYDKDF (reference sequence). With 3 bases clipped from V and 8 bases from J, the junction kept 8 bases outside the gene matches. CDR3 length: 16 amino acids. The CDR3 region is CATSSPRLAGVYEQFF. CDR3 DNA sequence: TGTGCCACCAGCAGTCCGAGACTAGCGGGAGTCTATGAGCAGTTCTTC.

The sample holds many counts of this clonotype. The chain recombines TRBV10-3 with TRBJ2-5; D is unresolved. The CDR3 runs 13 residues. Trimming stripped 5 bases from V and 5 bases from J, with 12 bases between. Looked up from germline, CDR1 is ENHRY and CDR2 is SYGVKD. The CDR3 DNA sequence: TGTGCCATCAGTTATGGACCGGCGGAGACCCAGTACTTC. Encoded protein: CAISYGPAETQYF.

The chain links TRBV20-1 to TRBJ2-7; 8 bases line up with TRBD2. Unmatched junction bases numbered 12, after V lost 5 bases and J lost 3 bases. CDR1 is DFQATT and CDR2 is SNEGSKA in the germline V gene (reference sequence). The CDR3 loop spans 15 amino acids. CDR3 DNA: TGCAGTGCTGATCGCCCTGTAGCGGGACTCTACGAGCAGTACTTC. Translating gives CSADRPVAGLYEQYF.

Here the CDR3 DNA reads TGTGCCAGCAGCCGGACAGGGGACAATCAGCCCCAGCATTTT. Protein product: CASSRTGDNQPQHF. The V call is TRBV7-9, the J call TRBJ1-5; TRBD1 aligns across 9 bases. The germline V gene has CDR1 SEHNR and CDR2 FQNEAQ (reference sequence). The CDR3 runs to 14 residues. The ends lost 5 bases at V and 3 bases at J; junction bases unmatched: 2.

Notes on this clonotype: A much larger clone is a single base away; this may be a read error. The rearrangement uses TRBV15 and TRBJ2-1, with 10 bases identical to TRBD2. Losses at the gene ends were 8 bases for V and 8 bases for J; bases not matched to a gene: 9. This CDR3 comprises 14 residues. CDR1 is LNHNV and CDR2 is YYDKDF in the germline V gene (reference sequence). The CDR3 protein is CATDASGSPDEQFF. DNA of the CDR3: TGTGCCACCGACGCTAGCGGGAGCCCCGATGAGCAGTTCTTC.

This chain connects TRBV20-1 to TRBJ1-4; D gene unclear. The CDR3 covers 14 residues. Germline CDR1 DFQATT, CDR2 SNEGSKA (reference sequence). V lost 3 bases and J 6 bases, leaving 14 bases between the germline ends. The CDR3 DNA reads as TGCAGTGCTAGCCTGGAGGGATGGGATGAAAAACTGTTTTTT. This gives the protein CSASLEGWDEKLFF.

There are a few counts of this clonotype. CDR3 protein: CASRNGTSGGGYNEQFF. The CDR3 nucleotides read TGTGCCAGCAGGAACGGGACTAGCGGGGGAGGTTACAATGAGCAGTTCTTC. The chain has TRBV4-2 and TRBJ2-1, with TRBD2 matching over 14 bases. Germline V CDR1 and CDR2: LGHNA, YNFKEQ. The CDR3 sequence is 17 residues long. The J segment lost 4 bases and the V segment lost 6 bases, leaving 8 bases of the junction unmatched.